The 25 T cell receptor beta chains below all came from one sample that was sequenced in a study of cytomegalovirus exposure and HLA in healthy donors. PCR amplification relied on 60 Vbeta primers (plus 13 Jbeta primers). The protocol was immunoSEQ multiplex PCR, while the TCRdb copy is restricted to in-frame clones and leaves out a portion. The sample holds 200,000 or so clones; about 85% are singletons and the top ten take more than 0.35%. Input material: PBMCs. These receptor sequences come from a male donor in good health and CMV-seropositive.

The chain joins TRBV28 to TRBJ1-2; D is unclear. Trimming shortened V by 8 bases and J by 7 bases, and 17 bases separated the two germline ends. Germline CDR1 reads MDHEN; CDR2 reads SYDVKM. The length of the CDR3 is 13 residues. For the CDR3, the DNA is TGTGCCAGCGTTACTCGAGGGTATCGTGGCTACACCTTC. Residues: CASVTRGYRGYTF.

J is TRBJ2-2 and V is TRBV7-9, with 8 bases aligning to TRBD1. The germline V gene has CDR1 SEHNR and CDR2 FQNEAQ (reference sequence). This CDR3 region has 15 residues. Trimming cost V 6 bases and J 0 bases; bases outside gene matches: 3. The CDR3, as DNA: TGTGCCAGCAGAAAACAGGGGGCGAACACCGGGGAGCTGTTTTTT. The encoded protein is CASRKQGANTGELFF.

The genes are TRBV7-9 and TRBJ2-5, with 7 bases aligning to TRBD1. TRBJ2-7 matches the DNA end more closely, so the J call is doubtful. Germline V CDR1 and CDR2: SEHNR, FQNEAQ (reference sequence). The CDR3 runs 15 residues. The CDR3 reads CASSQWTGYVYEQYF. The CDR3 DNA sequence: TGTGCCAGCAGCCAATGGACAGGTTACGTTTACGAGCAGTACTTC.

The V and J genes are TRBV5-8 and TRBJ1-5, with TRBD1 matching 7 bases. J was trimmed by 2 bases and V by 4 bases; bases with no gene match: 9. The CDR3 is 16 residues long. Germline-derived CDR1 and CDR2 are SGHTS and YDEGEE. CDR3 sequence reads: CASSVNRGVGNQPQHF. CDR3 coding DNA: TGTGCCAGCAGCGTGAACAGGGGAGTGGGCAATCAGCCCCAGCATTTT.

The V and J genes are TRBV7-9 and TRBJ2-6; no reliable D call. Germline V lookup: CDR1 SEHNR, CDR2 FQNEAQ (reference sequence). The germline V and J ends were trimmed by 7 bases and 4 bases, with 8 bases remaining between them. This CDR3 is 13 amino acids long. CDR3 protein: CASNALGANVLTF. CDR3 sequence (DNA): TGTGCCAGCAACGCTCTAGGGGCCAACGTCCTGACTTTC. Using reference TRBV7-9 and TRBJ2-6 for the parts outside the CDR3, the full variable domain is DTGVSQNPRHKITKRGQNVTFRCDPISEHNRLYWYRQTLGQGPEFLTYFQNEAQLEKSRLLSDRFSAERPKGSFSTLEIQRTEQGDSAMYLCASNALGANVLTFGAGSRLTVL.

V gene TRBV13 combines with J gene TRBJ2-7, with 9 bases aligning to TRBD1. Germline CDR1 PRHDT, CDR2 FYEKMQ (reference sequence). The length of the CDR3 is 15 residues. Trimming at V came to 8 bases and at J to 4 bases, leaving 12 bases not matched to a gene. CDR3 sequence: CASGHRDRENYEQYF. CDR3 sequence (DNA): TGTGCCAGCGGCCACCGGGACAGGGAGAATTACGAGCAGTACTTC. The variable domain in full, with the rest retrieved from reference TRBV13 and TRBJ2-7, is AAGVIQSPRHLIKEKRETATLKCYPIPRHDTVYWYQQGPGQDPQFLISFYEKMQSDKGSIPDRFSAQQFSDYHSELNMSSLELGDSALYFCASGHRDRENYEQYFGPGTRLTVT.

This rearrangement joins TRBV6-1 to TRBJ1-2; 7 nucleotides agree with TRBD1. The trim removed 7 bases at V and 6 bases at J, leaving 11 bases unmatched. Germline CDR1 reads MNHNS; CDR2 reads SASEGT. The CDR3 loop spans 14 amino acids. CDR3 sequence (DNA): TGTGCCAGCAACCTGGACAGGAATGCTCATGGCTACACCTTC. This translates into CASNLDRNAHGYTF.

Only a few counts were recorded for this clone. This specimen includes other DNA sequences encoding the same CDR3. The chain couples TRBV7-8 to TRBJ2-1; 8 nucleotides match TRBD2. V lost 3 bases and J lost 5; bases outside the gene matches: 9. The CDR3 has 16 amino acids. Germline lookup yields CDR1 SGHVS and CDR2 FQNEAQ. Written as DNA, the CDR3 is TGTGCCAGCAGCTTTCGAGCGGGGGTAGGGGACAATGAGCAGTTCTTC. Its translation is CASSFRAGVGDNEQFF.

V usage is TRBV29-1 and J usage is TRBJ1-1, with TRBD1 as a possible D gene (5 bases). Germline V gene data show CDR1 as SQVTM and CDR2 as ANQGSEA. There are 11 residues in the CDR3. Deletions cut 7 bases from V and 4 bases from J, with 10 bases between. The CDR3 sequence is CSAGHPTEAFF. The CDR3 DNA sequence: TGCAGCGCCGGACACCCCACTGAAGCTTTCTTT.

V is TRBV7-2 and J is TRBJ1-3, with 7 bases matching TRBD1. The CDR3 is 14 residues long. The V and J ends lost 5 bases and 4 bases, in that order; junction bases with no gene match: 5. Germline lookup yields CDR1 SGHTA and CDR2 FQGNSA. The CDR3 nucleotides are TGTGCCAGCAGCCGGGACAGCAAAGGAAACACCATATATTTT. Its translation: CASSRDSKGNTIYF.

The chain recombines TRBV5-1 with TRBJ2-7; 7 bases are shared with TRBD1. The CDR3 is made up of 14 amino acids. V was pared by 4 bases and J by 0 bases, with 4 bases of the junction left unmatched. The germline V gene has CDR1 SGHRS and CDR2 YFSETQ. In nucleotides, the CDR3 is TGCGCCAGCAGCCAGGGACAGAGCTCCTACGAGCAGTACTTC. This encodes CASSQGQSSYEQYF.

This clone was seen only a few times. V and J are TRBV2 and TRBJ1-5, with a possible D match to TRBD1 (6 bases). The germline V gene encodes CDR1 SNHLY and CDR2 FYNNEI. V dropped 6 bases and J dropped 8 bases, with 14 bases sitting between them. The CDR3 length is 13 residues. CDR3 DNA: TGTGCCAGCAGCACAGGGCAAATGGAGCCCCAGCATTTT. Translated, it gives CASSTGQMEPQHF.

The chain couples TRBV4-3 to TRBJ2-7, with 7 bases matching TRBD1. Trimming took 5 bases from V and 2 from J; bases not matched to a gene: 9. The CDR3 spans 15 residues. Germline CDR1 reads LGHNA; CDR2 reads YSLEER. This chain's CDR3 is CASSYLKGGPYEQYF. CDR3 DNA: TGCGCCAGCAGCTATCTAAAAGGGGGCCCCTACGAGCAGTACTTC.

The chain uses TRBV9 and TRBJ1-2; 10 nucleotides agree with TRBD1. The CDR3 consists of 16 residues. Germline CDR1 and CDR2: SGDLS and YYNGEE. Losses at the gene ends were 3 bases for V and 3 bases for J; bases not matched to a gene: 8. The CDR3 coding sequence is TGTGCCAGCAGCGCGACAGGGGGCCCCGGATACTATGGCTACACCTTC. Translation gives CASSATGGPGYYGYTF.

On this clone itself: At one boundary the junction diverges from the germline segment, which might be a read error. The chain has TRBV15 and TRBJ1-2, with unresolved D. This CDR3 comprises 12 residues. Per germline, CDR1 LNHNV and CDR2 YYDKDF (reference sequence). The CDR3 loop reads CATSRVHLHTSF. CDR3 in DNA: TGTGCCACCAGCAGAGTACACCTTCACACCTCCTTC. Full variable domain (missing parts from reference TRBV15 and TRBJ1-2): DAMVIQNPRYQVTQFGKPVTLSCSQTLNHNVMYWYQQKSSQAPKLLFHYYDKDFNNEADTPDNFQSRRPNTSFCFLDIRSPGLGDTAMYLCATSRVHLHTSFGSGTRLTVV.

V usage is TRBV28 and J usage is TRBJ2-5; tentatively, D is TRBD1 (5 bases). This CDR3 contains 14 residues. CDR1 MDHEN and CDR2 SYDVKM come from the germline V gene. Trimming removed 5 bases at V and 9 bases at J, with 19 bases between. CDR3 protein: CASSPTRPPRAQYF. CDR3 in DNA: TGTGCCAGCAGTCCCACTCGCCCCCCCAGGGCCCAGTACTTC.

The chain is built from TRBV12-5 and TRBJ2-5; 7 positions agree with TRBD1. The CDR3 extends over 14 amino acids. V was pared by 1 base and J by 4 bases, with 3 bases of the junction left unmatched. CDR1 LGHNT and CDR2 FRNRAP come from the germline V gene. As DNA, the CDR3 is TGTGCTAGTGGTTTGGGGCAGGGGGTAGAGACCCAGTACTTC. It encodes CASGLGQGVETQYF.

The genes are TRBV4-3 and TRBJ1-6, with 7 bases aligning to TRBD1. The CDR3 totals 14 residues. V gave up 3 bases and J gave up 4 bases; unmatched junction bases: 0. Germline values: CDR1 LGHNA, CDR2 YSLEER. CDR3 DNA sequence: TGCGCCAGCAGCCAGGGACAGTATAATTCACCCCTCCACTTT. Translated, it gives CASSQGQYNSPLHF.

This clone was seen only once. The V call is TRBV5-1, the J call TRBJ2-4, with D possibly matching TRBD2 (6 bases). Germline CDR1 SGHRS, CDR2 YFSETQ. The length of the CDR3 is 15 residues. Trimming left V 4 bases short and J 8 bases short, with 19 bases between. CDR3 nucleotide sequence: TGCGCCAGCAGCCTGGGCGGAGGGAAGTGGGACATTCAGTACTTC. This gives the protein CASSLGGGKWDIQYF.

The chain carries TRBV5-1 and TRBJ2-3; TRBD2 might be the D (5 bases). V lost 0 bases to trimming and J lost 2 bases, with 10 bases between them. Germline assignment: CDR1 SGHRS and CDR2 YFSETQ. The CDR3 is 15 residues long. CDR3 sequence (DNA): TGCGCCAGCAGCTTGGCTAGCCAACCCACAGATACGCAGTATTTT. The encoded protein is CASSLASQPTDTQYF.

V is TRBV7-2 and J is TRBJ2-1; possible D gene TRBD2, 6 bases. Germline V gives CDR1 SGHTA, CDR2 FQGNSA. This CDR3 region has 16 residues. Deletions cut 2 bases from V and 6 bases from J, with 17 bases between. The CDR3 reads CASSLTLGSVFNEQFF. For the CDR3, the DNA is TGTGCCAGCAGCTTAACTCTCGGGAGTGTTTTCAATGAGCAGTTCTTC.

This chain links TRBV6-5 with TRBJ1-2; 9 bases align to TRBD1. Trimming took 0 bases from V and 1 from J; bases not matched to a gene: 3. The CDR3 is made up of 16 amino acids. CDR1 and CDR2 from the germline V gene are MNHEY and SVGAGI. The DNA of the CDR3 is TGTGCCAGCAGTTACTCGGACAGGGGTCTTAACTATGGCTACACCTTC. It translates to CASSYSDRGLNYGYTF.

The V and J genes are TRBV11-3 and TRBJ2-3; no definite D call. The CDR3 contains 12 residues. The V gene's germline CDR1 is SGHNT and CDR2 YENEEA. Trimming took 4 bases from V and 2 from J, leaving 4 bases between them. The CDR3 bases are TGTGCCAGCAGCTCTAACACAGATACGCAGTATTTT. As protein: CASSSNTDTQYF.

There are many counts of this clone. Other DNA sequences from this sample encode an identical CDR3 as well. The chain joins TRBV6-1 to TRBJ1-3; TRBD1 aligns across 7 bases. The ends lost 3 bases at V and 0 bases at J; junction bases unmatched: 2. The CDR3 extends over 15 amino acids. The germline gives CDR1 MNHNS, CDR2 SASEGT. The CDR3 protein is CASSEDRNSGNTIYF. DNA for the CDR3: TGTGCCAGCAGTGAGGACAGGAACTCTGGAAACACCATATATTTT.

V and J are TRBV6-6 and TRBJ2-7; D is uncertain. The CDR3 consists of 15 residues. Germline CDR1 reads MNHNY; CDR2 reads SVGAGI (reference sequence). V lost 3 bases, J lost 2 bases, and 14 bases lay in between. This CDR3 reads CASSYTGQAAYEQYF. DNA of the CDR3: TGTGCCAGCAGTTATACTGGCCAGGCCGCCTACGAGCAGTACTTC.